The T cell receptor beta chain described here comes from a study of blood T cell repertoires in COVID-19. Turning to the study itself: The United States, Italy and Spain were the sources of the acute and convalescent COVID-19 samples.

Per the original methods: Reference gene primer amplification in the assay estimated nucleated cell counts. Sequencing was performed with immunoSEQ multiplex PCR; in TCRdb, only in-frame clones are kept and a portion is missing. That table gives V, J and clone size, and the DNA gave D and trimming. The data hold 150,000 to 200,000 clones, with approximately 88% observed a single time. V was clipped by 0 bases and J by 4 bases, with 7 bases between them. The V gene's germline CDR1 is SGHRS and CDR2 YFSETQ. The CDR3 has 13 amino acids. The sample consisted of peripheral blood. The V and J genes are TRBV5-1 and TRBJ2-5; a weak D match, TRBD1 (5 bases). This sequence originates from a human donor in a cohort sampled during active COVID-19. For the CDR3, the DNA is TGCGCCAGCAGCTTGGCCGACAGAGAGACCCAGTACTTC. Its translation: CASSLADRETQYF.